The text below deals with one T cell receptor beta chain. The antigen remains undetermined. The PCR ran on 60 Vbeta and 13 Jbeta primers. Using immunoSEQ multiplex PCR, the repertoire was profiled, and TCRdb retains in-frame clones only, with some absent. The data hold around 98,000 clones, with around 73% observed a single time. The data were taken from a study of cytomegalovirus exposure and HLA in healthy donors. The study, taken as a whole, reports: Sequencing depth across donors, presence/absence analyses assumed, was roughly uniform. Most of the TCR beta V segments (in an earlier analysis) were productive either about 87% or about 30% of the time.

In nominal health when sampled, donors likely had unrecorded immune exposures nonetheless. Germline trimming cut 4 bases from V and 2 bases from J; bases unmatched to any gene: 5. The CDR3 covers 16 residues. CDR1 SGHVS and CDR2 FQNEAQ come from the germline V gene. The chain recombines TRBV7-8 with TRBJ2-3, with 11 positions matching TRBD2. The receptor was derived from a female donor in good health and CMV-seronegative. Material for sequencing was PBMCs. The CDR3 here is CASSSSSGGYTDTQYF. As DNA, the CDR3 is TGTGCCAGCAGCTCCTCTAGCGGGGGGTACACAGATACGCAGTATTTT. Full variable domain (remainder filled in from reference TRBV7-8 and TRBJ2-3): GAGVSQSPRYKVAKRGQDVALRCDPISGHVSLFWYQQALGQGPEFLTYFQNEAQLDKSGLPSDRFFAERPEGSVSTLKIQRTQQEDSAVYLCASSSSSGGYTDTQYFGPGTRLTVL.